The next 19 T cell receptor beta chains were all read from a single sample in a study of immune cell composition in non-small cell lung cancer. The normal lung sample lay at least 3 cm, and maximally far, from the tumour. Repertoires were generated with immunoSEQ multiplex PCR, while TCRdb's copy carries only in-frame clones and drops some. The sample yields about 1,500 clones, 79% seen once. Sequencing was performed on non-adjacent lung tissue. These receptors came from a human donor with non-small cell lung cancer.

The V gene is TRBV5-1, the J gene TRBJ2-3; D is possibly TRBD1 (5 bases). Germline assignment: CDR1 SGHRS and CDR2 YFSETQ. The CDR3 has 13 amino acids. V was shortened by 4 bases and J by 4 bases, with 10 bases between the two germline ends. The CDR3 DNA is TGCGCCAGCAGCCCAGGGTCAGCAGATACGCAGTATTTT. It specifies CASSPGSADTQYF.

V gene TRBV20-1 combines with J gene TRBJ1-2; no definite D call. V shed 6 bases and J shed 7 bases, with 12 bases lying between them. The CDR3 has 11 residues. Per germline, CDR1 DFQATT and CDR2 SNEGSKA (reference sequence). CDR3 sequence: CSAPGGVGYTF. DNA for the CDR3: TGCAGTGCCCCCGGCGGTGTTGGCTACACCTTC.

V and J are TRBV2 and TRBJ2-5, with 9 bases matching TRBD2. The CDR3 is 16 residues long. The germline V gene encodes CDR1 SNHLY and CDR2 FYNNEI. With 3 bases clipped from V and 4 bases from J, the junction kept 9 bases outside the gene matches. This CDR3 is CASSDNRAGGGETQYF. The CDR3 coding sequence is TGTGCCAGCAGTGATAATAGAGCGGGGGGAGGAGAGACCCAGTACTTC.

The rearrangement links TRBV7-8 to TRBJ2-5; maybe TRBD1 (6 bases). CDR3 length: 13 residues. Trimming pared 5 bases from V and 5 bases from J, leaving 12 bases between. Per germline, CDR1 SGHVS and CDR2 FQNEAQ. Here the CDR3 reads CASSTTGRETQYF. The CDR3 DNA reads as TGTGCCAGCAGCACAACAGGGCGGGAGACCCAGTACTTC. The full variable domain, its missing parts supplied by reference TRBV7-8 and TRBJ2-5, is GAGVSQSPRYKVAKRGQDVALRCDPISGHVSLFWYQQALGQGPEFLTYFQNEAQLDKSGLPSDRFFAERPEGSVSTLKIQRTQQEDSAVYLCASSTTGRETQYFGPGTRLLVL.

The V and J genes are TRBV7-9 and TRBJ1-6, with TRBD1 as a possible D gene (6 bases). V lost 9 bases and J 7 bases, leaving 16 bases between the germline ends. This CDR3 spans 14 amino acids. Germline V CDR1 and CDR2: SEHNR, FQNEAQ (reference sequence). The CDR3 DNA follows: TGTGCCAGTACTCAGCTAGGGGGAAATTCACCCCTCCACTTT. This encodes CASTQLGGNSPLHF.

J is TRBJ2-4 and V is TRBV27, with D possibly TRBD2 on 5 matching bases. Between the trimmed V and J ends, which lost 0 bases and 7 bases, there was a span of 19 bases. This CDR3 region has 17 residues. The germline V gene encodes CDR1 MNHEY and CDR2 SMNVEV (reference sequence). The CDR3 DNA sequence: TGTGCCAGCAGTTTATCCGGTACGACTGAACGGAGGAACATTCAGTACTTC. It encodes CASSLSGTTERRNIQYF.

The DNA of the CDR3 is TGTGCCACCAGCAGTACCCTGCGGTACGAGCAGTACTTC. Protein: CATSSTLRYEQYF. The rearrangement links TRBV15 to TRBJ2-7; no reliable D call. The V gene lost 3 bases and the J gene lost 4 bases, with 10 bases spanning the gap. The CDR3 covers 13 residues. CDR1 LNHNV and CDR2 YYDKDF come from the germline V gene (reference sequence).

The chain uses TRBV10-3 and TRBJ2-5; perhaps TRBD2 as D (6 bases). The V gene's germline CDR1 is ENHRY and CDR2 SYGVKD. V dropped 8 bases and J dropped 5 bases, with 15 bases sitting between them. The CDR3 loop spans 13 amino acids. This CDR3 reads CAIGRSASETQYF. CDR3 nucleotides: TGTGCCATCGGGAGGTCAGCTTCTGAGACCCAGTACTTC.

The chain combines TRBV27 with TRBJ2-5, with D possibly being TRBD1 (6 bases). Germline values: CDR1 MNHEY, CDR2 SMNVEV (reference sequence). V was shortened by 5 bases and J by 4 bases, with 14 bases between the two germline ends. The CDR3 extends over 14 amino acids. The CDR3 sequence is CASSADSRLETQYF. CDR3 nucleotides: TGTGCCAGCAGTGCGGACAGCCGGCTAGAGACCCAGTACTTC.

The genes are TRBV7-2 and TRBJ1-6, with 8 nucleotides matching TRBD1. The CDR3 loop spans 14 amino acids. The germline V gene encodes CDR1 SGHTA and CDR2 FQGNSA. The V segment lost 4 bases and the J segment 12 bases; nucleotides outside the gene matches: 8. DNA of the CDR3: TGTGCCAGCAGCTCACTACAGGGGGTAAGACCCCTCCACTTT. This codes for CASSSLQGVRPLHF.

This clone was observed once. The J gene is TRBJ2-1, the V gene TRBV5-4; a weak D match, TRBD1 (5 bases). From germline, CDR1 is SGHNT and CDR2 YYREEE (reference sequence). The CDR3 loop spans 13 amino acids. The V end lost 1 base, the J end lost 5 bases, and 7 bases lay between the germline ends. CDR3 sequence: CASSLLGDNEQFF. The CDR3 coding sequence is TGTGCCAGCAGCTTGTTAGGGGACAATGAGCAGTTCTTC.

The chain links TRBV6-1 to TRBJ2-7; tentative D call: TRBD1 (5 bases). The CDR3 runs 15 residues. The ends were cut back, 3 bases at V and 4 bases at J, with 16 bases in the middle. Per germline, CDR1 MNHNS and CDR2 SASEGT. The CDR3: CASSEQAGMGYEQYF. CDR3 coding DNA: TGTGCCAGCAGTGAGCAAGCAGGGATGGGTTACGAGCAGTACTTC.

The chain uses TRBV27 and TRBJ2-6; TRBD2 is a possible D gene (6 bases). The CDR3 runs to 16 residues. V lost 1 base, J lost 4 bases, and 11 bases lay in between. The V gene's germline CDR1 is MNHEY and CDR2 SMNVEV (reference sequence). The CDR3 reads CASSLYRGSGANVLTF. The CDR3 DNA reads TGTGCCAGCAGTTTATATCGGGGGTCAGGGGCCAACGTCCTGACTTTC. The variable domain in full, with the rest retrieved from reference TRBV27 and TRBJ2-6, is EAQVTQNPRYLITVTGKKLTVTCSQNMNHEYMSWYRQDPGLGLRQIYYSMNVEVTDKGDVPEGYKVSRKEKRNFPLILESPSPNQTSLYFCASSLYRGSGANVLTFGAGSRLTVL.

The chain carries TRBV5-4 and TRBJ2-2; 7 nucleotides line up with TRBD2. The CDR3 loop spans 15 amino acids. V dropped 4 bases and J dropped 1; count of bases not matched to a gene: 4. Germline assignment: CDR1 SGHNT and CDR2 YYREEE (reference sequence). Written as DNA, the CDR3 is TGTGCCAGCAGCCGAAGGGAGGGGAACACCGGGGAGCTGTTTTTT. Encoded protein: CASSRREGNTGELFF.

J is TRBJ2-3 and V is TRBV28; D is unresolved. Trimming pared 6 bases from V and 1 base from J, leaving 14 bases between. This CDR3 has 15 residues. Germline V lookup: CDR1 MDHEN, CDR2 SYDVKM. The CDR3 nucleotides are TGTGCCAGCAGACCTTTTGAGGCCGGCACAGATACGCAGTATTTT. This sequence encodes CASRPFEAGTDTQYF.

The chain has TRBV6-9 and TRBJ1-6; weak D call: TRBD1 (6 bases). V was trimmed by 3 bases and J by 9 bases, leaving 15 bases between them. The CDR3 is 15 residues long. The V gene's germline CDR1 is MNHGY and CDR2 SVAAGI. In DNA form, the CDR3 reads TGTGCCAGCAGTTACTCGACAGGAGACAGTTCACCCCTCCACTTT. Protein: CASSYSTGDSSPLHF.

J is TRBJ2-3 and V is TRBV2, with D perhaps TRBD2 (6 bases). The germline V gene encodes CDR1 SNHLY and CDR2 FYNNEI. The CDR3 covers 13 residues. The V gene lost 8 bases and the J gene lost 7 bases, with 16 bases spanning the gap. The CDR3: CASGAGPGYTQYF. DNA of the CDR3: TGTGCCAGCGGAGCGGGCCCCGGATATACGCAGTATTTT.

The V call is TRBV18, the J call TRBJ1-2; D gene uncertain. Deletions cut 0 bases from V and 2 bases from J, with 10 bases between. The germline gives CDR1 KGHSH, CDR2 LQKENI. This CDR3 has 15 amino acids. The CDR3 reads CASSPPSSQNYGYTF. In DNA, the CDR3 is TGTGCCAGCTCACCACCATCGTCACAGAACTATGGCTACACCTTC.

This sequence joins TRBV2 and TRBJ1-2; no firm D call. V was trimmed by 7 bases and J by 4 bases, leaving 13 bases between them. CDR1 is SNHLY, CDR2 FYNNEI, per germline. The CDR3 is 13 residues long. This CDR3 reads CASILGGGYGYTF. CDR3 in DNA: TGTGCCAGCATCCTGGGCGGAGGCTATGGCTACACCTTC.